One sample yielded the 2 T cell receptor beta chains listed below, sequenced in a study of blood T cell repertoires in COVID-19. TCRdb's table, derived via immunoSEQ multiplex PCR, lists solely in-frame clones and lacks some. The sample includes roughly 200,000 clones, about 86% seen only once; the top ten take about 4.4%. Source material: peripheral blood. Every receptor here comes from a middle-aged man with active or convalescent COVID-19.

In DNA form, the CDR3 reads TGTGCCAGCAGTTACGGGGCTAGCGGGGGGCCAGTCGCCTACAATGAGCAGTTCTTC. It is translated as CASSYGASGGPVAYNEQFF. V and J are TRBV6-2 or TRBV6-3 and TRBJ2-1, with TRBD2 matching 11 bases. CDR3 length equals 19 residues. V shed 2 bases, J shed 2 bases, and the junction held 11 bases outside the gene matches. In germline, CDR1 is MNHEY, CDR2 SVGEGT.

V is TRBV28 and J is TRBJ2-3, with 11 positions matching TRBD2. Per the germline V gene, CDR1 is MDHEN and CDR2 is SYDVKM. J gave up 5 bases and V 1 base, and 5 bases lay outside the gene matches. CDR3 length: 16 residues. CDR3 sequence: CASSLFSLAGGDTQYF. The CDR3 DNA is TGTGCCAGCAGTTTATTCTCGCTAGCGGGGGGAGATACGCAGTATTTT.